The TCR beta chain described here comes from a study of T cell responses to AZD1222 COVID-19 vaccine. Using immunoSEQ multiplex PCR, the repertoire was profiled, and TCRdb retains in-frame clones only, with some absent. The sample yields 200,000 or so clones, 90% seen once. Looked up from germline, CDR1 is SNHLY and CDR2 is FYNNEI. This CDR3 contains 15 residues. V dropped 5 bases and J dropped 7 bases, with 15 bases sitting between them. The V call is TRBV2, the J call TRBJ1-6; no firm D call. This TCR was recovered from an adult in good health. The material was peripheral blood, obtained on day 0 of AZD1222 vaccination. CDR3: CASSYDAETNSPLHF. The DNA of the CDR3 is TGTGCCAGCAGTTATGATGCCGAAACCAATTCACCCCTCCACTTT.